This passage covers 9 T cell receptor beta chains from one sample sequenced in a study of blood T cell repertoires in COVID-19. Assay used: immunoSEQ multiplex PCR; TCRdb lists only in-frame clones, some missing. The sample includes fewer than 350,000 clones, around 90% of them seen just once. Sequencing was performed on PBMCs or T cells enriched from blood (not recorded which). The receptors come from a woman between 25 and 40 years old who had recovered from COVID-19.

This clone was detected once. CDR3 sequence: CASSLRSGGGTREQYF. CDR3 sequence (DNA): TGTGCCAGCAGTTTGAGGTCTGGGGGAGGTACACGGGAGCAGTACTTC. The gene calls are TRBV28 and TRBJ2-7; D is perhaps TRBD2 (6 bases). Germline V gene data show CDR1 as MDHEN and CDR2 as SYDVKM. The CDR3 is 16 amino acids. V was trimmed by 3 bases and J by 7 bases, leaving 22 bases between them. Supplemented by reference TRBV28 and TRBJ2-7, the full variable domain reads DVKVTQSSRYLVKRTGEKVFLECVQDMDHENMFWYRQDPGLGLRLIYFSYDVKMKEKGDIPEGYSVSREKKERFSLILESASTNQTSMYLCASSLRSGGGTREQYFGPGTRLTVT.

The V call is TRBV3-1 (or the pseudogene TRBV3-2), the J call TRBJ2-3; D gene ambiguous. Deletions cut 0 bases from V and 5 bases from J, with 12 bases between. CDR1 and CDR2 from the germline V gene are LGHDT and YNNKEL (reference sequence). This CDR3 has 15 residues. Here the CDR3 reads CASSQDPAARDTQYF. The CDR3, as DNA: TGTGCCAGCAGCCAAGATCCGGCAGCTAGAGATACGCAGTATTTT.

The rearrangement joins TRBV28 to TRBJ1-1, with D uncertain. The V gene lost 6 bases and the J gene lost 1 base, with 12 bases spanning the gap. CDR1 MDHEN and CDR2 SYDVKM come from the germline V gene. This CDR3 spans 14 amino acids. The CDR3 region has the DNA TGTGCCAGCAGAGTCCCGCCCGGGAACACTGAAGCTTTCTTT. This gives the protein CASRVPPGNTEAFF.

The chain joins TRBV4-1 to TRBJ1-1; 8 bases map to TRBD1. The V segment lost 11 bases and the J segment 5 bases; nucleotides outside the gene matches: 10. The CDR3 spans 13 residues. Germline CDR1 is MGHRA and CDR2 is YSYEKL. CDR3 amino acids: CAGQGAKGTEAFF. CDR3 nucleotides: TGCGCCGGCCAGGGGGCAAAAGGGACTGAAGCTTTCTTT.

This chain connects TRBV2 to TRBJ2-1, with 10 nucleotides matching TRBD2. This CDR3 comprises 13 residues. The V and J ends lost 7 bases and 12 bases, in that order; junction bases with no gene match: 9. CDR1 is SNHLY and CDR2 is FYNNEI in the germline V gene. CDR3 nucleotides: TGTGCCAGCATCCTAGCGGGAGAGGGGTGGCAGTTCTTC. Translation gives CASILAGEGWQFF.

The sample holds a few counts of this clone. This chain connects TRBV21-1 to TRBJ1-2; TRBD1 was called by the table and not checked on the DNA. TRBV21-1 is shown as a pseudogene. The CDR3 extends over 16 amino acids. The CDR3 DNA follows: TGTGCCAGCAGCAAAGCCTTCTCCGGGACAGCCTATGGCTACACCTTC. Its translation is CASSKAFSGTAYGYTF.

The rearrangement uses TRBV6-5 and TRBJ1-6, with 7 bases identical to TRBD1. The germline gives CDR1 MNHEY, CDR2 SVGAGI. This CDR3 has 13 residues. V was clipped by 7 bases and J by 7 bases; unmatched bases: 4. CDR3 DNA: TGTGCCAGCACAGGGGGATTGAATTCACCCCTCCACTTT. As protein: CASTGGLNSPLHF.

V usage is TRBV5-5 and J usage is TRBJ1-6; 7 bases map to TRBD1. The CDR3 contains 17 residues. CDR1 is SGHKS and CDR2 is YYEKEE in the germline V gene (reference sequence). V trimming: 2 bases; J trimming: 5 bases; junction bases outside the gene matches: 10. CDR3 DNA sequence: TGTGCCAGCAGCTTAGGCAGGGGACAGATGGATAATTCACCCCTCCACTTT. It yields the protein CASSLGRGQMDNSPLHF.

This chain connects TRBV28 to TRBJ2-7; 7 bases match TRBD1. Trimming cost V 1 base and J 0 bases; bases outside gene matches: 3. The CDR3 runs to 15 residues. Germline lookup yields CDR1 MDHEN and CDR2 SYDVKM. Written as DNA, the CDR3 is TGTGCCAGCAGTTTATACAGGGGCCTCTCCTACGAGCAGTACTTC. Protein sequence: CASSLYRGLSYEQYF.